This TCR beta chain was found in a study of T cells in Graves' hyperthyroidism and ophthalmopathy. Study-wide points: Most thyroid clonotypes with frequency above 0.001 were detected in blood.

TCR beta CDR3 region amplification was performed from RNA transcripts. During a first-round RT-PCR of the TCR CDR3, the HTBI primer set was used. Each CDR3 protein gets one entry after TCRdb re-called the multiplex PCR reads with MiXCR. This sample carries 160,000 or so distinct CDR3 sequences, over 8% of them seen once, and the ten largest clones take approximately 20%. This clonotype was picked up many times. Its antigen is not known. Each diagnosis drew on symptoms, thyroxine, TRAb, thyroid ultrasound and orbital computed tomography findings. The blood specimen was taken at initial hyperthyroidism diagnosis, before any ophthalmopathy symptoms. V shed 5 bases and J 6 bases; nucleotides not matched to a gene: 6. From germline, CDR1 is LGHDT and CDR2 YNNKEL (reference sequence). The CDR3 spans 14 residues.

V is TRBV3-1 and J is TRBJ2-2, with TRBD2 identical over 7 bases. This receptor was taken from a woman younger than 30 with Graves' hyperthyroidism that later progressed to Graves' ophthalmopathy. Sequencing input: blood. The CDR3 DNA reads TGTGCCAGCAGCTCACGGGGAGGGGCCGGGGAGCTGTTTTTT. Translating it yields CASSSRGGAGELFF. The full variable domain, its missing parts supplied by reference TRBV3-1 and TRBJ2-2, is DTAVSQTPKYLVTQMGNDKSIKCEQNLGHDTMYWYKQDSKKFLKIMFSYNNKELIINETVPNRFSPKSPDKAHLNLHINSLELGDSAVYFCASSSRGGAGELFFGEGSRLTVL.